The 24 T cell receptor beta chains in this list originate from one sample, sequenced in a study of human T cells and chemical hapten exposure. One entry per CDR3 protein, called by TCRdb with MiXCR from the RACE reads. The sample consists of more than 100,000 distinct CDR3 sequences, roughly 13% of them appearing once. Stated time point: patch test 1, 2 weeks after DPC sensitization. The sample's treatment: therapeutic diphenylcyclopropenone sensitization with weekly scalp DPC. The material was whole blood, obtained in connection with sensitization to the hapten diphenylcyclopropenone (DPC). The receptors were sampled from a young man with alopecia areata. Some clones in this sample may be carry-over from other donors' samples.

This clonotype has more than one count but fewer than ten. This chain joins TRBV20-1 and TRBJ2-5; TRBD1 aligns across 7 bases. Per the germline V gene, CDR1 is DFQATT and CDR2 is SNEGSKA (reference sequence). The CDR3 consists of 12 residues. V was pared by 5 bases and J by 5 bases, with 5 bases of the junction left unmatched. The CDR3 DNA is TGCAGTGCTCACAGGGGCTTTGAGACCCAGTACTTC. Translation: CSAHRGFETQYF.

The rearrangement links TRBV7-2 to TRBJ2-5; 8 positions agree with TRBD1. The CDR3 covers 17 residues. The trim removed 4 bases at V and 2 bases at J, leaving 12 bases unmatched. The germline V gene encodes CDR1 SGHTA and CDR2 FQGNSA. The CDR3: CASSSFPRGRRQETQYF. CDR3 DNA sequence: TGTGCCAGCAGCTCATTCCCCAGGGGGCGTCGGCAAGAGACCCAGTACTTC.

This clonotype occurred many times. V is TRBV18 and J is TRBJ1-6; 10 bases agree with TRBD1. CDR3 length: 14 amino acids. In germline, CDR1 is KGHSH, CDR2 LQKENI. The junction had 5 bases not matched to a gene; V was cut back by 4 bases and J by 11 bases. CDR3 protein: CASSLDRGLTPLHF. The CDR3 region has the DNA TGTGCCAGCTCACTTGACAGGGGGCTAACACCCCTCCACTTT. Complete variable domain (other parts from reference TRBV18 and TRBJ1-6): NAGVMQNPRHLVRRRGQEARLRCSPMKGHSHVYWYRQLPEEGLKFMVYLQKENIIDESGMPKERFSAEFPKEGPSILRIQQVVRGDSAAYFCASSLDRGLTPLHFGNGTRLTVT.

CDR3 sequence (DNA): TGCGCCAGCAGCTTGGATCGGGAGGGAATAAGCACTGAAGCTTTCTTT. Amino acid sequence: CASSLDREGISTEAFF. The chain carries TRBV5-1 and TRBJ1-1; D unclear. CDR1 and CDR2 from the germline V gene are SGHRS and YFSETQ. Trimming stripped 0 bases from V and 4 bases from J, with 16 bases between. The CDR3 is 16 amino acids.

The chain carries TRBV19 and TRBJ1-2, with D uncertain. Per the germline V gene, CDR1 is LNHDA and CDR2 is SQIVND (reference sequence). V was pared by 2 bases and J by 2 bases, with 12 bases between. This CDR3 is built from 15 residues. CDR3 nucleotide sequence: TGTGCCAGTAGTATAATGCTGGGGTCCAACTATGGCTACACCTTC. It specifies CASSIMLGSNYGYTF.

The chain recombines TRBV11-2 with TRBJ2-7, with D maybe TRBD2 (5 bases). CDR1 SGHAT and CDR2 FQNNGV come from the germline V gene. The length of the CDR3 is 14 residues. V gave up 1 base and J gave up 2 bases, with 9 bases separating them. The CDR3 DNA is TGTGCCAGCAGCTTAGTCCGGGGAGCCTACGAGCAGTACTTC. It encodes CASSLVRGAYEQYF.

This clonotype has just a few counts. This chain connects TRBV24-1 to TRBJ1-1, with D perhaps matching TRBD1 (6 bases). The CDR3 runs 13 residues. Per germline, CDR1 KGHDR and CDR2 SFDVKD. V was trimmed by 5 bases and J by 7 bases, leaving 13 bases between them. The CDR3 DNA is TGTGCCACCAGTGCGGACAGCTGGGGTGAAGCTTTCTTT. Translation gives CATSADSWGEAFF.

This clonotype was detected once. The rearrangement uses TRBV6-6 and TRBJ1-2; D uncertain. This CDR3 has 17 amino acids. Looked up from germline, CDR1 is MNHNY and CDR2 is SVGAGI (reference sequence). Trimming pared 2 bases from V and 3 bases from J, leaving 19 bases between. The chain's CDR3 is CASSYRPPVEADYGYTF. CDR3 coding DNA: TGTGCCAGCAGTTACAGGCCGCCGGTTGAGGCGGACTATGGCTACACCTTC.

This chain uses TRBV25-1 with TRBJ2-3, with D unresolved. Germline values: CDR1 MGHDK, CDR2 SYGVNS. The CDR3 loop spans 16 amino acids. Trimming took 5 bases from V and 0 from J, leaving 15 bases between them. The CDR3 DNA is TGTGCCAGCAGTTCCCGGCCGAGCACTAGCACAGATACGCAGTATTTT. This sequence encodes CASSSRPSTSTDTQYF.

This chain's CDR3 is CASSSGTSPYEQYV. Written as DNA, the CDR3 is TGTGCCAGCAGTTCCGGGACATCGCCCTACGAGCAGTACGTC. V and J are TRBV27 and TRBJ2-7; TRBD1 might be the D (6 bases). In germline, CDR1 is MNHEY, CDR2 SMNVEV (reference sequence). V lost 4 bases and J 2 bases, leaving 12 bases between the germline ends. This CDR3 is built from 14 residues.

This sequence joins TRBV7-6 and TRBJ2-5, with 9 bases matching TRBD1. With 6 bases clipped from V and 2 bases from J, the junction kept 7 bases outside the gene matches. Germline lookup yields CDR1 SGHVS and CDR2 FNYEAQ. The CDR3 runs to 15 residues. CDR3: CASSRQGVLQETQYF. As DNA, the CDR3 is TGTGCCAGCAGTAGACAGGGGGTGCTACAAGAGACCCAGTACTTC.

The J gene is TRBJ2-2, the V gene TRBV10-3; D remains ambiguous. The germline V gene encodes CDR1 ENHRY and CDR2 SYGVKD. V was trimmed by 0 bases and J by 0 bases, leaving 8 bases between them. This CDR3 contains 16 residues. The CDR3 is CAISESILSNTGELFF. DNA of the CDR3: TGTGCCATCAGTGAGTCGATCCTATCGAACACCGGGGAGCTGTTTTTT.

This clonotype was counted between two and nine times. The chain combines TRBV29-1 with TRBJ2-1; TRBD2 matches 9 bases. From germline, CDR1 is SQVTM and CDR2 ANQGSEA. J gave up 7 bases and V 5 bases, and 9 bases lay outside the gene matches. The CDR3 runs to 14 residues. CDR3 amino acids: CSVHASGVWNEQFF. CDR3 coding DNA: TGCAGCGTTCACGCTAGCGGGGTTTGGAATGAGCAGTTCTTC.

CDR3 sequence: CASGLGNRGTEAFF. CDR3 bases: TGTGCTAGTGGTTTGGGAAACAGGGGCACTGAAGCTTTCTTT. This chain uses TRBV12-5 with TRBJ1-1; 7 bases are shared with TRBD1. V was clipped by 1 base and J by 4 bases; unmatched bases: 3. The CDR3 runs to 14 residues. Germline CDR1 is LGHNT and CDR2 is FRNRAP.

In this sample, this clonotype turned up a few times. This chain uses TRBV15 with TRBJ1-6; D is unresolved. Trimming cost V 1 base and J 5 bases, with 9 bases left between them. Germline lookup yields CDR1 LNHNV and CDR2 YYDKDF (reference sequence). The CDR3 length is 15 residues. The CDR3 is CATSRGASNNSPLHF. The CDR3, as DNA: TGTGCCACCAGCAGAGGAGCCAGTAATAATTCACCCCTCCACTTT.

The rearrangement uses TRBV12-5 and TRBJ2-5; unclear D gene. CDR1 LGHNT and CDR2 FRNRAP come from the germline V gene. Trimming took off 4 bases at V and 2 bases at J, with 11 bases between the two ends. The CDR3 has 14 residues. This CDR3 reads CASGSPAEQETQYF. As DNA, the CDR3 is TGTGCTAGTGGTTCCCCCGCAGAGCAAGAGACCCAGTACTTC.

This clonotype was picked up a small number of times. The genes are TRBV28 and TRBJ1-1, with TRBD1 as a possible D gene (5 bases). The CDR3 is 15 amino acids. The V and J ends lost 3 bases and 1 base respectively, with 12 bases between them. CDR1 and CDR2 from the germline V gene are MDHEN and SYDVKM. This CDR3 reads CASSLSGPENTEAFF. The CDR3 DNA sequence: TGTGCCAGCAGTTTGTCGGGGCCGGAGAACACTGAAGCTTTCTTT. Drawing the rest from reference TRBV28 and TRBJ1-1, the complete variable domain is DVKVTQSSRYLVKRTGEKVFLECVQDMDHENMFWYRQDPGLGLRLIYFSYDVKMKEKGDIPEGYSVSREKKERFSLILESASTNQTSMYLCASSLSGPENTEAFFGQGTRLTVV.

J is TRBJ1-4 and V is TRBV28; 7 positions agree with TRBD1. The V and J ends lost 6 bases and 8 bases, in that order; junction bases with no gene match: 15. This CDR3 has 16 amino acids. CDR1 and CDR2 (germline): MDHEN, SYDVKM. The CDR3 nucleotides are TGTGCCAGCAGAACCCGCCTCAGGGGGGGAGGCGAAAAACTGTTTTTT. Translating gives CASRTRLRGGGEKLFF.

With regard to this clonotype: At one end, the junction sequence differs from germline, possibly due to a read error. The CDR3 loop reads CVSSLEVAADTQYF. In DNA, the CDR3 is TGTGTCAGCAGCTTAGAAGTAGCTGCGGATACGCAGTATTTT. The chain joins TRBV7-9 to TRBJ2-3; D gene uncertain. From germline, CDR1 is SEHNR and CDR2 FQNEAQ (reference sequence). The CDR3 is 14 residues long.

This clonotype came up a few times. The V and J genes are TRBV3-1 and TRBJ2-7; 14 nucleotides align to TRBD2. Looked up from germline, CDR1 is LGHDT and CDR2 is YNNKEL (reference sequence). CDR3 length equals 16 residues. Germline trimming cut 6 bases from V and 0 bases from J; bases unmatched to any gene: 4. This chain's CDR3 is CASSWTSGGPSYEQYF. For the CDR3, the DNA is TGTGCCAGCAGTTGGACTAGCGGGGGGCCCTCCTACGAGCAGTACTTC.

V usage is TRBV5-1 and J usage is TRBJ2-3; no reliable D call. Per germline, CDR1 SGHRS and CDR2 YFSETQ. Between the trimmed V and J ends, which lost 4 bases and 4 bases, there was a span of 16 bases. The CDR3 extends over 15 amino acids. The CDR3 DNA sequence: TGCGCCAGCAGCCCCCAACTGGGTCGGTCAGATACGCAGTATTTT. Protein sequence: CASSPQLGRSDTQYF.

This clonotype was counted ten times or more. This CDR3 reads CASSQVGLTKRGSTDTQYF. In nucleotides, the CDR3 is TGCGCCAGCAGCCAAGTTGGGCTGACTAAGCGGGGGTCCACAGATACGCAGTATTTT. The rearrangement joins TRBV4-1 to TRBJ2-3; TRBD2 matches at 8 bases. Germline CDR1 and CDR2: MGHRA and YSYEKL. After removal of 1 base from V and 2 bases from J, the junction contained 14 bases not matched to a gene. There are 19 residues in the CDR3.

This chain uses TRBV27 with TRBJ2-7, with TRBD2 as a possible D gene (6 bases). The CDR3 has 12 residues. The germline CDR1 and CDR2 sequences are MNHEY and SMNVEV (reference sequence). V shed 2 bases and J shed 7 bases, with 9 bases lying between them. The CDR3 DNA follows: TGTGCCAGCAGTTTACCCGCGGGAGAGCAGTACTTC. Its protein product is CASSLPAGEQYF.

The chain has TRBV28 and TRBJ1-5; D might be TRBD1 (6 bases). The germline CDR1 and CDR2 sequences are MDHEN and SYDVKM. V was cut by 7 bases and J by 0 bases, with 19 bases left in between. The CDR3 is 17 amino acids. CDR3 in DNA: TGTGCCAGCACTGGGGGCAAACGGGCTTATAGCAATCAGCCCCAGCATTTT. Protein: CASTGGKRAYSNQPQHF. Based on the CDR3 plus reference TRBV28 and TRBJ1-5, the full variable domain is DVKVTQSSRYLVKRTGEKVFLECVQDMDHENMFWYRQDPGLGLRLIYFSYDVKMKEKGDIPEGYSVSREKKERFSLILESASTNQTSMYLCASTGGKRAYSNQPQHFGDGTRLSIL.